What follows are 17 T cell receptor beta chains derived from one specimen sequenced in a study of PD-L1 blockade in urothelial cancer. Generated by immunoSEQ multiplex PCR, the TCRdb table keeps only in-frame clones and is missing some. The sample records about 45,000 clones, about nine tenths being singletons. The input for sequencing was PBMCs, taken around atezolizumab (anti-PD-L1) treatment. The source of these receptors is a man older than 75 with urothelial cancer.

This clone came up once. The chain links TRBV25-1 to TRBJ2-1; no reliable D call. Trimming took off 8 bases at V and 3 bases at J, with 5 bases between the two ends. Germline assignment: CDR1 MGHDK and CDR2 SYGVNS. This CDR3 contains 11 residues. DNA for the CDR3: TGTGCCAGCGGAGACTACAATGAGCAGTTCTTC. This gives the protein CASGDYNEQFF.

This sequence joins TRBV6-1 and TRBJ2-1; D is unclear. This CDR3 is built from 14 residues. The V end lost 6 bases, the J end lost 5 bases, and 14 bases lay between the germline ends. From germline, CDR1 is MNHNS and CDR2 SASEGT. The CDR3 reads CASSLTTSNNEQFF. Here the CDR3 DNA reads TGTGCCAGCAGCTTAACCACATCCAACAATGAGCAGTTCTTC.

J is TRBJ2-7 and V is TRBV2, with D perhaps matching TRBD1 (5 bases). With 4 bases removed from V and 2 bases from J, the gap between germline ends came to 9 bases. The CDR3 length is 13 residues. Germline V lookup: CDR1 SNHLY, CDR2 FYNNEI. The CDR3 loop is CASSVQGAYEQYF. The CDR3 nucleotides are TGTGCCAGCAGTGTTCAGGGTGCCTACGAGCAGTACTTC.

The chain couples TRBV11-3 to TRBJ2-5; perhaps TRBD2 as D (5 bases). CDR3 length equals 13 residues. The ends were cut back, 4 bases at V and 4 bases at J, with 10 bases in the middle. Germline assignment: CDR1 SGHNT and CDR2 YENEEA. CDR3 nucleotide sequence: TGTGCCAGCAGCTCGAGGGTAACAGAGACCCAGTACTTC. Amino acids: CASSSRVTETQYF.

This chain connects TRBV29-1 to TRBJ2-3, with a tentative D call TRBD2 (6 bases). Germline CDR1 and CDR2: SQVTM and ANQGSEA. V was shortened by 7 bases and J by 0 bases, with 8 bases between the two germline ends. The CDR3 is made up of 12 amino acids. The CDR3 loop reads CSAGTSTDTQYF. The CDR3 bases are TGCAGCGCCGGGACTAGCACAGATACGCAGTATTTT.

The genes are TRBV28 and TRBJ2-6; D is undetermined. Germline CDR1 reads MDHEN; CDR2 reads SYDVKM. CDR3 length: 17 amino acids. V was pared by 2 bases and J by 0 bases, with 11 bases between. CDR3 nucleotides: TGTGCCAGCAGTTTACTGGGCAAGAGCTCTGGGGCCAACGTCCTGACTTTC. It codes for CASSLLGKSSGANVLTF.

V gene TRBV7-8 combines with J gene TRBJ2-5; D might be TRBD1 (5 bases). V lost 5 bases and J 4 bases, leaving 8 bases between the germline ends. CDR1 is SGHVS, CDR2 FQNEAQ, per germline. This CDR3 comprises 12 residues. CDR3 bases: TGTGCCAGCAGCCAGGGTACAGAGACCCAGTACTTC. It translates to CASSQGTETQYF. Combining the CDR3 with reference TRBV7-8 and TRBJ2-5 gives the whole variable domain GAGVSQSPRYKVAKRGQDVALRCDPISGHVSLFWYQQALGQGPEFLTYFQNEAQLDKSGLPSDRFFAERPEGSVSTLKIQRTQQEDSAVYLCASSQGTETQYFGPGTRLLVL.

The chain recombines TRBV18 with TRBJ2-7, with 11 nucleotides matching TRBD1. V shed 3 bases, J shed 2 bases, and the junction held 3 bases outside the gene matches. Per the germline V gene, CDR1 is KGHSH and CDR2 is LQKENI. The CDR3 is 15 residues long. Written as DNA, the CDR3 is TGTGCCAGCTCACCCGGGGGACAGGGGGCCTACGAGCAGTACTTC. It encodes CASSPGGQGAYEQYF.

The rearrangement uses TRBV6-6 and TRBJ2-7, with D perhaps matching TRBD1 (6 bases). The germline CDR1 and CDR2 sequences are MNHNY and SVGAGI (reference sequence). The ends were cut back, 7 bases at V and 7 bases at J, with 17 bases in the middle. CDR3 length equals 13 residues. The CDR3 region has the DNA TGTGCCAGCATGACAGGCCCTTCCGGGGAGCAGTACTTC. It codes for CASMTGPSGEQYF.

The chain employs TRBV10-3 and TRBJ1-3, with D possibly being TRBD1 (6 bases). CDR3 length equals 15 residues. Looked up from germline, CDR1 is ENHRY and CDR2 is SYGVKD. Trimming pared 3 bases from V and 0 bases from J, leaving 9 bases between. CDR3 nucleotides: TGTGCCATCAGTGACAAGGGGGTCTCTGGAAACACCATATATTTT. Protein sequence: CAISDKGVSGNTIYF.

DNA for the CDR3: TGTGCCAGCAGCTTAGTTAGTCAGGGCTTGGGGAGGGGTGAGCAGTTCTTC. This encodes CASSLVSQGLGRGEQFF. This rearrangement joins TRBV7-2 to TRBJ2-1; 7 bases line up with TRBD2. CDR1 and CDR2 from the germline V gene are SGHTA and FQGNSA. The V and J ends lost 1 base and 9 bases, in that order; junction bases with no gene match: 15. CDR3 length: 17 residues.

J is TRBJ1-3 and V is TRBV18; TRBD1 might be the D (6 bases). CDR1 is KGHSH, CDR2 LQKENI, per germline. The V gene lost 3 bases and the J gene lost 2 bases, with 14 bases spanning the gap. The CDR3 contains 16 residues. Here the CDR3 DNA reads TGTGCCAGCTCACCGAACCACAGGGACACTGGAAACACCATATATTTT. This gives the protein CASSPNHRDTGNTIYF. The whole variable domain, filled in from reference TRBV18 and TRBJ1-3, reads NAGVMQNPRHLVRRRGQEARLRCSPMKGHSHVYWYRQLPEEGLKFMVYLQKENIIDESGMPKERFSAEFPKEGPSILRIQQVVRGDSAAYFCASSPNHRDTGNTIYFGEGSWLTVV.

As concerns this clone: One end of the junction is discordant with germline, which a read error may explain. CDR3 protein: CASSLGGTDLDF. CDR3 coding DNA: TGTGCCAGCAGCTTGGGCGGGACGGACTTAGATTTT. This chain joins TRBV5-6 and TRBJ2-3; possibly TRBD2 for D (6 bases). The CDR3 extends over 12 amino acids. Germline assignment: CDR1 SGHDT and CDR2 YYEEEE.

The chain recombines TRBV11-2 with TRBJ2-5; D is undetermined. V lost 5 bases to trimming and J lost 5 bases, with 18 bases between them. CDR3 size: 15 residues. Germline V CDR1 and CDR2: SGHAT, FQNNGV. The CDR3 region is CASSPSQHPRETQYF. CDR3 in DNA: TGTGCCAGCAGCCCCTCCCAGCACCCGAGGGAGACCCAGTACTTC.

The CDR3: CASSPTGGRTDTQYF. Written as DNA, the CDR3 is TGTGCCAGCAGCCCCACAGGGGGCCGGACAGATACGCAGTATTTT. The chain carries TRBV7-9 and TRBJ2-3; 9 bases are shared with TRBD1. The CDR3 sequence is 15 residues long. Germline V gene lookup returns CDR1 SEHNR and CDR2 FQNEAQ (reference sequence). The V segment lost 5 bases and the J segment 3 bases; nucleotides outside the gene matches: 6.

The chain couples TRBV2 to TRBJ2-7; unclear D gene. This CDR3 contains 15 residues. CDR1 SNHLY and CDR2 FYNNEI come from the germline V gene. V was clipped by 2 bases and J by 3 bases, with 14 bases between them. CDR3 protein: CASSENREPNYEQYF. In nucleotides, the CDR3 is TGTGCCAGCAGTGAAAACAGAGAGCCGAACTACGAGCAGTACTTC. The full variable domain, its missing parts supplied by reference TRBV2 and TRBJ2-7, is EPEVTQTPSHQVTQMGQEVILRCVPISNHLYFYWYRQILGQKVEFLVSFYNNEISEKSEIFDDQFSVERPDGSNFTLKIRSTKLEDSAMYFCASSENREPNYEQYFGPGTRLTVT.

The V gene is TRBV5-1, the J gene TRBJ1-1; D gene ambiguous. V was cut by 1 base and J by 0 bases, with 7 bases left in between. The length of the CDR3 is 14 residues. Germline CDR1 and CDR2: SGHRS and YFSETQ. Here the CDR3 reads CASSLTGLNTEAFF. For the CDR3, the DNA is TGCGCCAGCAGCTTGACCGGGTTGAACACTGAAGCTTTCTTT. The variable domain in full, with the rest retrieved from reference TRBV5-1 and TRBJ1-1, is KAGVTQTPRYLIKTRGQQVTLSCSPISGHRSVSWYQQTPGQGLQFLFEYFSETQRNKGNFPGRFSGRQFSNSRSEMNVSTLELGDSALYLCASSLTGLNTEAFFGQGTRLTVV.